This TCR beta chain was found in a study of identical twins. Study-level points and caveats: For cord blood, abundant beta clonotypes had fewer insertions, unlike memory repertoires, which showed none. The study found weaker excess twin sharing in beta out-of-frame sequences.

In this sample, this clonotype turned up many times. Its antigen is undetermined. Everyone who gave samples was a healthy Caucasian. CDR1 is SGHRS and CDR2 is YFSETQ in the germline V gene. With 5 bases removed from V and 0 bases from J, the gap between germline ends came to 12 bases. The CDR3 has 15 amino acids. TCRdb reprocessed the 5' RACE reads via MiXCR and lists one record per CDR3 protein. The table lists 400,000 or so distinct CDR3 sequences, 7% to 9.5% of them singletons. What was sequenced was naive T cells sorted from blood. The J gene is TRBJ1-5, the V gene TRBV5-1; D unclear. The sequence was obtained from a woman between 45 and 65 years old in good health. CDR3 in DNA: TGCGCCAGCAGGCCGGACGGCTTTAGCAATCAGCCCCAGCATTTT. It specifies CASRPDGFSNQPQHF. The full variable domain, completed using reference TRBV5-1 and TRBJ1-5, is KAGVTQTPRYLIKTRGQQVTLSCSPISGHRSVSWYQQTPGQGLQFLFEYFSETQRNKGNFPGRFSGRQFSNSRSEMNVSTLELGDSALYLCASRPDGFSNQPQHFGDGTRLSIL.